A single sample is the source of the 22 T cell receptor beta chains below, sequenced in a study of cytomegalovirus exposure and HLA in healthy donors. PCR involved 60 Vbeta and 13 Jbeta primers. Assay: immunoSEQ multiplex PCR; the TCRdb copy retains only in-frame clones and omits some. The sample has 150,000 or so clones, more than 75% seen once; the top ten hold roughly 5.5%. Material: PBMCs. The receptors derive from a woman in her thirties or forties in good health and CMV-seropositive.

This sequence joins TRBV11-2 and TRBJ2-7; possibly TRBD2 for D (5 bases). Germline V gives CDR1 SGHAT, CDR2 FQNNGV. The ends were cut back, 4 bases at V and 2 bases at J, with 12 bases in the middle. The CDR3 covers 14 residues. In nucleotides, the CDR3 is TGTGCCAGCAGCTATGACCCTAGCACCTACGAGCAGTACTTC. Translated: CASSYDPSTYEQYF. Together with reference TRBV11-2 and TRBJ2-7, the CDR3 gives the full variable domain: EAGVAQSPRYKIIEKRQSVAFWCNPISGHATLYWYQQILGQGPKLLIQFQNNGVVDDSQLPKDRFSAERLKGVDSTLKIQPAKLEDSAVYLCASSYDPSTYEQYFGPGTRLTVT.

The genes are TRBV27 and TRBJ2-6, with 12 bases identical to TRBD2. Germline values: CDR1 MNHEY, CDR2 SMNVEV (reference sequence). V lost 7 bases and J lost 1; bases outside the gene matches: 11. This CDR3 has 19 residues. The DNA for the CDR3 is TGTGCCAGCATAAGTCTAGCGGGAGGGACTGGGTCTGGGGCCAACGTCCTGACTTTC. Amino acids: CASISLAGGTGSGANVLTF.

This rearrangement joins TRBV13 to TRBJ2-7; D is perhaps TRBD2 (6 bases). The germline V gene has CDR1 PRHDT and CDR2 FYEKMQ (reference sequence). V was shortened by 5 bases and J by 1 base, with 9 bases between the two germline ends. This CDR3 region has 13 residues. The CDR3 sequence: CASSTGTSYEQYF. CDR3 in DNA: TGTGCCAGCAGCACGGGGACTTCCTACGAGCAGTACTTC.

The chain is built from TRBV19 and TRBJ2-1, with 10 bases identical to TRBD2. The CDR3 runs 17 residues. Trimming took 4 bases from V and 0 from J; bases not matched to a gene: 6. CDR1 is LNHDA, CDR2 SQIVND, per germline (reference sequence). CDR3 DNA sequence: TGTGCCAGTAGTACAAGACTAGCGGGTCACTCCTACAATGAGCAGTTCTTC. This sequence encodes CASSTRLAGHSYNEQFF.

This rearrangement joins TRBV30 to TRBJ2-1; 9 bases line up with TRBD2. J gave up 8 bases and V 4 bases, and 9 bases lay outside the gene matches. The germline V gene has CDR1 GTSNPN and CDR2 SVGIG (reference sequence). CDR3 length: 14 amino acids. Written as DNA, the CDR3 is TGTGCCTGGAATATTGCGGGAGGGGAGTATGAGCAGTTCTTC. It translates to CAWNIAGGEYEQFF. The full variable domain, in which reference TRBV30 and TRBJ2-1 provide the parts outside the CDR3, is SQTIHQWPATLVQPVGSPLSLECTVEGTSNPNLYWYRQAAGRGLQLLFYSVGIGQISSEVPQNLSASRPQDRQFILSSKKLLLSDSGFYLCAWNIAGGEYEQFFGPGTRLTVL.

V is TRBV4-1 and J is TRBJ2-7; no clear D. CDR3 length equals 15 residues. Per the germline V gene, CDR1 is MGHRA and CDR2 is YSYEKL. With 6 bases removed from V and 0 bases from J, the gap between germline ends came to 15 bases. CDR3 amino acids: CASRRLTSSSYEQYF. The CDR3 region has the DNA TGCGCCAGCAGACGCCTCACCTCGAGCTCCTACGAGCAGTACTTC.

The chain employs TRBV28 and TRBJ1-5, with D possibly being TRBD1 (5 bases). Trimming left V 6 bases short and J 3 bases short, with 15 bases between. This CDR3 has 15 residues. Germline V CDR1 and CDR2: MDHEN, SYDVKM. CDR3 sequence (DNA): TGTGCCAGCAGCCTTCGGGGGGGGAACAATCAGCCCCAGCATTTT. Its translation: CASSLRGGNNQPQHF.

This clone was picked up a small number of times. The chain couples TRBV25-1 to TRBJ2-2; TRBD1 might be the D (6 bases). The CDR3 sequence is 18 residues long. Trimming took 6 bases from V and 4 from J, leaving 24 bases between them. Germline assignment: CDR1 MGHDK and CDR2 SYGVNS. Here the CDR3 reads CASSNSEIQGSFTGELFF. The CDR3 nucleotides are TGTGCCAGCAGCAATAGTGAGATACAGGGTAGTTTCACCGGGGAGCTGTTTTTT.

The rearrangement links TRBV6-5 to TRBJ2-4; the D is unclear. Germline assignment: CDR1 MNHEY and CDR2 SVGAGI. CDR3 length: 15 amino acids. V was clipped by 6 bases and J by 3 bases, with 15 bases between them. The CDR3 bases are TGTGCCAGCAGGTCCTATCTACCTGGCAAAAACATTCAGTACTTC. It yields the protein CASRSYLPGKNIQYF.

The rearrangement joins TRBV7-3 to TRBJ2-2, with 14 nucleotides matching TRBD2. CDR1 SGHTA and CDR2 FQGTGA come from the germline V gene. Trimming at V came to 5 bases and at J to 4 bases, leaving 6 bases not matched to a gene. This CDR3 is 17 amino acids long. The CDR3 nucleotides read TGTGCCAGCAGCACTTTCGGACTAGCGGGAGGCACCGGGGAGCTGTTTTTT. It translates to CASSTFGLAGGTGELFF. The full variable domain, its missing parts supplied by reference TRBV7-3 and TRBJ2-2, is GAGVSQTPSNKVTEKGKYVELRCDPISGHTALYWYRQSLGQGPEFLIYFQGTGAADDSGLPNDRFFAVRPEGSVSTLKIQRTERGDSAVYLCASSTFGLAGGTGELFFGEGSRLTVL.

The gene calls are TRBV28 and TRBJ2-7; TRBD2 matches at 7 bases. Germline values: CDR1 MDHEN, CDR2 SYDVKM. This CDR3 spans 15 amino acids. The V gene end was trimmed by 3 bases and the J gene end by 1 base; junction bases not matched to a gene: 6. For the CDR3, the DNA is TGTGCCAGCAGTTTGACCGGGGACTATTCCTACGAGCAGTACTTC. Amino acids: CASSLTGDYSYEQYF.

This CDR3 is CASSQERTGKGNQPQHF. The CDR3 coding sequence is TGCGCCAGCAGCCAAGAGCGGACAGGGAAAGGCAATCAGCCCCAGCATTTT. This chain uses TRBV4-1 with TRBJ1-5; the match to TRBD1 covers 8 bases. V was pared by 0 bases and J by 2 bases, with 6 bases of the junction left unmatched. The CDR3 length is 17 residues. Germline V gene lookup returns CDR1 MGHRA and CDR2 YSYEKL.

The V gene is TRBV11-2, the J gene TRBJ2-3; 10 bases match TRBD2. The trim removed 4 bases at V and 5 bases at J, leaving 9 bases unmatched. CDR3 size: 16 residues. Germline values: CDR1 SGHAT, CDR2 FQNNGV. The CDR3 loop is CASSSNLAGVEDTQYF. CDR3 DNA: TGTGCCAGCAGCTCAAACCTAGCGGGAGTTGAAGATACGCAGTATTTT.

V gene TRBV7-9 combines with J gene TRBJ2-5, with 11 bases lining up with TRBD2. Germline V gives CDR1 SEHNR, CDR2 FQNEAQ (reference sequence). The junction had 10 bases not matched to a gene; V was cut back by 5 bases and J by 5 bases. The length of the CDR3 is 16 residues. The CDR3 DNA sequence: TGTGCCAGCAGCCCCTTTAGCGGGAGGGCCCTTGAGACCCAGTACTTC. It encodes CASSPFSGRALETQYF.

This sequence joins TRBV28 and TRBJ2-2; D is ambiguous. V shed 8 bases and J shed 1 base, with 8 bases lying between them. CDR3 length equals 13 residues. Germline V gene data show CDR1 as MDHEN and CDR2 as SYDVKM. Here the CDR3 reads CASRAENTGELFF. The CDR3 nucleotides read TGTGCCAGCCGCGCTGAGAACACCGGGGAGCTGTTTTTT.

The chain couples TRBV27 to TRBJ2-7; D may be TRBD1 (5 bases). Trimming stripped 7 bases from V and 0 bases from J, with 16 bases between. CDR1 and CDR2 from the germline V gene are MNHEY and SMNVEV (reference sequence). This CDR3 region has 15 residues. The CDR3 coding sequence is TGTGCCAGCAAACAACAGACAGCGAGCTCCTACGAGCAGTACTTC. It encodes CASKQQTASSYEQYF.

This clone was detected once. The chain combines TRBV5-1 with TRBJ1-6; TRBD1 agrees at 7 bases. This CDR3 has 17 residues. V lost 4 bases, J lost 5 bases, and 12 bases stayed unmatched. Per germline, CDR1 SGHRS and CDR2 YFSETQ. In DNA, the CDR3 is TGCGCCAGCAGCCCGGGGCTGTTCGGGACAGATAATTCACCCCTCCACTTT. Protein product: CASSPGLFGTDNSPLHF. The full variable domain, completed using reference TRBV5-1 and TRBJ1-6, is KAGVTQTPRYLIKTRGQQVTLSCSPISGHRSVSWYQQTPGQGLQFLFEYFSETQRNKGNFPGRFSGRQFSNSRSEMNVSTLELGDSALYLCASSPGLFGTDNSPLHFGNGTRLTVT.

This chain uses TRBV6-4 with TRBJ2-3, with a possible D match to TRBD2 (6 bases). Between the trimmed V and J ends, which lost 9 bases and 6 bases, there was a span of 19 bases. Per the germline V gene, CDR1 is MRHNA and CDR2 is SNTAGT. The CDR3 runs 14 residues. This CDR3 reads CARPLAPGEDTQYF. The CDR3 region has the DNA TGTGCCAGACCGCTCGCGCCGGGAGAGGATACGCAGTATTTT.

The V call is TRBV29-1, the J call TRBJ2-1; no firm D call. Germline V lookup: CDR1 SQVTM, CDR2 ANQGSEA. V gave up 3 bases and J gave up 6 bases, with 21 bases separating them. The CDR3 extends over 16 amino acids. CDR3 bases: TGCAGCGTTGAGCTTGCTGCGGCCCTGTCCCGCAATGAGCAGTTCTTC. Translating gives CSVELAAALSRNEQFF.

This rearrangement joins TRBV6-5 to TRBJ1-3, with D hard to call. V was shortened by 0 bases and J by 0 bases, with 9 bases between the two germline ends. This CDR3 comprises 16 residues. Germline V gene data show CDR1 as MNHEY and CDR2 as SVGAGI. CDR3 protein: CASSYSVRDSGNTIYF. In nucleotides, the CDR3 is TGTGCCAGCAGTTACTCAGTGCGAGACTCTGGAAACACCATATATTTT.

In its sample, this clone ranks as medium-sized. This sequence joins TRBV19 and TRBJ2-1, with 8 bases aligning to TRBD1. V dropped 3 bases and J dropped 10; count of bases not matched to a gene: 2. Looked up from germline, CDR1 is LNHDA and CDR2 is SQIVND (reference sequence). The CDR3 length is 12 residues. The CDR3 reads CASSMTGEEQFF. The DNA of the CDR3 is TGTGCCAGTAGTATGACAGGGGAGGAGCAGTTCTTC.

In nucleotides, the CDR3 is TGCGCCAGCAGCTTGGAGGGACAGCAAGAGACCCAGTACTTC. It is translated as CASSLEGQQETQYF. The chain joins TRBV5-1 to TRBJ2-5, with 7 nucleotides matching TRBD1. This CDR3 has 14 amino acids. Trimming cost V 0 bases and J 2 bases; bases outside gene matches: 1. In germline, CDR1 is SGHRS, CDR2 YFSETQ.